The 3 T cell receptor beta chains below all came from one sample that was sequenced in a study of PD-L1 blockade in urothelial cancer (dated 2017 in TCRdb). According to the study, the label for this sample's time point signals: pretreatment peripheral blood. Library creation used the immunoSEQ multiplex PCR assay. The source is immuneACCESS, and TCRdb retained only in-frame sequences with V and J called. Part of the clones is not carried over; for the studies checked, unresolved V genes explain less than half of this, and the remainder is unexplained. The sample data list tens of thousands of clones, and 65% to 85% of these were observed just once. Jointly, the top ten make up around a tenth of the sample. This material consisted of PBMCs, taken around atezolizumab (anti-PD-L1) treatment. The receptor set was obtained from a woman between 65 and 79 years old with urothelial cancer.

There are many counts of this clone. The DNA for the CDR3 is TGTGCCAGCTCACCACAACAAGTAGGGGGCGTTGAGACCCAGTACTTC. Protein: CASSPQQVGGVETQYF. The rearrangement links TRBV18 to TRBJ2-5; TRBD1 aligns across 7 bases. This CDR3 is built from 16 residues. Germline loops: CDR1 KGHSH, CDR2 LQKENI. The J segment lost 5 bases and the V segment lost 1 base, leaving 10 bases of the junction unmatched.

The chain employs TRBV9 and TRBJ2-3, with a weak D call TRBD2 (6 bases). Germline V gene data show CDR1 as SGDLS and CDR2 as YYNGEE. This CDR3 contains 16 residues. The V end was cut by 3 bases, the J end by 6 bases, with 20 bases between. CDR3 sequence (DNA): TGTGCCAGCAGCGCTTCCGGGACGGGGGTTTGGGATACGCAGTATTTT. This codes for CASSASGTGVWDTQYF.

V gene TRBV7-3 combines with J gene TRBJ2-2; 7 positions match TRBD2. Germline V gives CDR1 SGHTA, CDR2 FQGTGA. Germline trimming cut 3 bases from V and 4 bases from J; bases unmatched to any gene: 11. CDR3 length: 17 amino acids. The CDR3 bases are TGTGCCAGCAGCTTGAGGGTGGCGGGAGCGGGCACCGGGGAGCTGTTTTTT. It codes for CASSLRVAGAGTGELFF.